The 24 T cell receptor beta chains below all came from one sample that was sequenced in a study of T cells in localized non-small cell lung cancer. Generated by immunoSEQ multiplex PCR, the TCRdb table keeps only in-frame clones and is missing some. The table shows around 20,000 clones, with about 86% occurring only once. Sequenced here: peripheral blood, sampled before any cancer treatment. The receptors were gathered from a woman aged 35-70 years with stage I lung adenocarcinoma.

The chain couples TRBV10-3 to TRBJ2-3; TRBD2 might be the D (5 bases). The CDR3 consists of 13 residues. Germline V CDR1 and CDR2: ENHRY, SYGVKD. V lost 3 bases, J lost 6 bases, and 10 bases lay in between. The CDR3, as DNA: TGTGCCATCAGTGACGGGGTAGTGGATACGCAGTATTTT. Translation gives CAISDGVVDTQYF.

This rearrangement joins TRBV7-7 to TRBJ2-1; 8 bases are a match to TRBD2. The CDR3 has 15 amino acids. J was trimmed by 7 bases and V by 2 bases; bases with no gene match: 7. Germline CDR1 SSHAT, CDR2 FNYEAQ (reference sequence). CDR3 region: CASSLSGGAYNEQFF. The CDR3 bases are TGTGCCAGCAGCTTATCCGGGGGGGCGTATAATGAGCAGTTCTTC.

This clone was counted a single time. The chain employs TRBV5-1 and TRBJ2-2; TRBD1 is a possible D gene (5 bases). The germline gives CDR1 SGHRS, CDR2 YFSETQ. The V end lost 0 bases, the J end lost 6 bases, and 12 bases lay between the germline ends. The CDR3 is 15 residues long. CDR3 nucleotide sequence: TGCGCCAGCAGCTTGGAGGGTCAGGGCCCCGGGGAGCTGTTTTTT. It specifies CASSLEGQGPGELFF.

The CDR3 bases are TGTGCCAGTAGTCAAGACCCCGGGGGATACGAGCAGTACTTC. This sequence encodes CASSQDPGGYEQYF. The chain uses TRBV19 and TRBJ2-7, with D tentatively TRBD2 (6 bases). Germline CDR1 LNHDA, CDR2 SQIVND (reference sequence). Trimming took off 5 bases at V and 4 bases at J, with 15 bases between the two ends. The CDR3 has 14 residues.

This clone was detected only once. The gene calls are TRBV10-3 and TRBJ2-3; tentatively, D is TRBD1 or TRBD2 (5 bases each). In germline, CDR1 is ENHRY, CDR2 SYGVKD. V gave up 7 bases and J gave up 2 bases, with 16 bases separating them. The CDR3 has 15 residues. CDR3 region: CAINLRDQFTDTQYF. The CDR3, as DNA: TGTGCCATCAATCTCCGGGACCAATTCACAGATACGCAGTATTTT.

The chain carries TRBV7-2 and TRBJ1-5; 7 bases are shared with TRBD1. Germline V CDR1 and CDR2: SGHTA, FQGNSA. V dropped 1 base and J dropped 0; count of bases not matched to a gene: 12. The CDR3 is made up of 19 amino acids. The CDR3 here is CASSLVPSPGTDSNQPQHF. DNA for the CDR3: TGTGCCAGCAGCTTAGTGCCGAGCCCCGGGACAGATAGCAATCAGCCCCAGCATTTT.

As for this clone: This sample includes further DNA sequences coding for the same CDR3. The chain is built from TRBV19 and TRBJ2-7; the D gene is possibly TRBD2 (6 bases). The germline V gene has CDR1 LNHDA and CDR2 SQIVND (reference sequence). The CDR3 runs 14 residues. The V and J ends lost 7 bases and 0 bases respectively, with 13 bases between them. In nucleotides, the CDR3 is TGTGCCAGTAATTCGGGGGATAGCTCCTACGAGCAGTACTTC. This sequence encodes CASNSGDSSYEQYF.

The V and J genes are TRBV7-9 and TRBJ1-1; D possibly corresponds to TRBD1 (6 bases). Trimming removed 5 bases from V and 4 bases from J, with 14 bases in between. Germline values: CDR1 SEHNR, CDR2 FQNEAQ (reference sequence). The CDR3 is 14 amino acids. CDR3 in DNA: TGTGCCAGCAGCACCGTCGGGGGCGGCACTGAAGCTTTCTTT. Translating it yields CASSTVGGGTEAFF.

The table lists this clone with a few counts. This chain links TRBV4-1 with TRBJ1-6; no firm D call. The ends were cut back, 0 bases at V and 0 bases at J, with 18 bases in the middle. CDR3 length: 20 amino acids. Germline CDR1 and CDR2: MGHRA and YSYEKL. CDR3 sequence: CASSQDRFGRTSSYNSPLHF. CDR3 bases: TGCGCCAGCAGCCAAGATCGATTTGGGAGGACGAGCTCCTATAATTCACCCCTCCACTTT.

The V and J genes are TRBV6-5 and TRBJ2-1; unclear D gene. Looked up from germline, CDR1 is MNHEY and CDR2 is SVGAGI. CDR3 size: 16 residues. V was shortened by 0 bases and J by 0 bases, with 9 bases between the two germline ends. CDR3 region: CASSYSVLSSYNEQFF. DNA of the CDR3: TGTGCCAGCAGTTACTCCGTTCTTAGCTCCTACAATGAGCAGTTCTTC.

The genes are TRBV29-1 and TRBJ2-5, with D unclear. Germline CDR1 and CDR2: SQVTM and ANQGSEA. Deletions cut 2 bases from V and 0 bases from J, with 7 bases between. The CDR3 has 13 amino acids. DNA of the CDR3: TGCAGCGTTGAATTACCGAACCAAGAGACCCAGTACTTC. Translation: CSVELPNQETQYF.

The chain combines TRBV9 with TRBJ2-3; tentative D call: TRBD2 (7 bases). Per germline, CDR1 SGDLS and CDR2 YYNGEE. The CDR3 is 17 amino acids. V was pared by 0 bases and J by 5 bases, with 19 bases between. The CDR3 nucleotides read TGTGCCAGCAGCGTAGCCTGGATGGGGGGGCAGGGAGATACGCAGTATTTT. Protein: CASSVAWMGGQGDTQYF.

The chain joins TRBV28 to TRBJ2-7, with TRBD1 matching over 7 bases. The CDR3 is 12 residues long. Germline CDR1 and CDR2: MDHEN and SYDVKM. Trimming cost V 6 bases and J 3 bases; bases outside gene matches: 2. The CDR3 protein is CASSRTGYEQYF. In DNA, the CDR3 is TGTGCCAGCAGCCGGACAGGCTACGAGCAGTACTTC.

The chain recombines TRBV7-6 with TRBJ2-3; 9 bases line up with TRBD2. Germline assignment: CDR1 SGHVS and CDR2 FNYEAQ. V lost 2 bases and J lost 1; bases outside the gene matches: 1. The CDR3 is 15 amino acids. Written as DNA, the CDR3 is TGTGCCAGCAGCTTAAGGACTAGCGGCACAGATACGCAGTATTTT. This codes for CASSLRTSGTDTQYF.

The chain couples TRBV6-5 to TRBJ1-5; 7 nucleotides agree with TRBD1. Germline CDR1 is MNHEY and CDR2 is SVGAGI. Losses at the gene ends were 6 bases for V and 3 bases for J; bases not matched to a gene: 5. This CDR3 contains 14 residues. The CDR3 DNA follows: TGTGCCAGCAGACACAGGGGAGACAATCAGCCCCAGCATTTT. As protein: CASRHRGDNQPQHF.

This clone was seen a few times. The gene calls are TRBV13 and TRBJ1-1; D is unresolved. The germline CDR1 and CDR2 sequences are PRHDT and FYEKMQ (reference sequence). Between the trimmed V and J ends, which lost 6 bases and 1 base, there was a span of 9 bases. This CDR3 is built from 13 residues. The CDR3 DNA is TGTGCCAGCAGACTCACACGGAACACTGAAGCTTTCTTT. Amino acids: CASRLTRNTEAFF.

This clone was seen a few times. The same CDR3 can be traced to other DNA sequences in this sample. The chain carries TRBV19 and TRBJ2-1, with 10 bases matching TRBD2. Germline CDR1 is LNHDA and CDR2 is SQIVND (reference sequence). The J segment lost 3 bases and the V segment lost 7 bases, leaving 6 bases of the junction unmatched. CDR3 length: 15 residues. DNA of the CDR3: TGTGCCAGTACCGTAACTAGCGGGGACTACAATGAGCAGTTCTTC. Protein: CASTVTSGDYNEQFF.

This chain connects TRBV7-9 to TRBJ2-3; D possibly uses TRBD1 or TRBD2 (5 bases each). This CDR3 has 15 amino acids. V dropped 4 bases and J dropped 1 base, with 12 bases sitting between them. Germline CDR1 and CDR2: SEHNR and FQNEAQ (reference sequence). The CDR3, as DNA: TGTGCCAGCAGCTCTGGGACCTCCGGCACAGATACGCAGTATTTT. Translated: CASSSGTSGTDTQYF.

This sequence joins TRBV4-1 and TRBJ2-1; no reliable D call. The CDR3 is 18 residues long. Germline assignment: CDR1 MGHRA and CDR2 YSYEKL. Trimming took 1 base from V and 7 from J, leaving 23 bases between them. The CDR3 nucleotides read TGCGCCAGCAGCCAAGCATGGTCGTCGACAATATTTATTAATGAGCAGTTCTTC. The encoded protein is CASSQAWSSTIFINEQFF.

The chain is built from TRBV10-3 and TRBJ2-7; 10 nucleotides align to TRBD1. The CDR3 consists of 15 residues. Trimming removed 11 bases from V and 0 bases from J; junction bases left unmatched: 10. The germline CDR1 and CDR2 sequences are ENHRY and SYGVKD. The CDR3 is CAAQTGTGASYEQYF. The DNA for the CDR3 is TGTGCCGCGCAGACCGGGACAGGGGCCTCCTACGAGCAGTACTTC.

This clone was seen more than once but under ten times. The chain recombines TRBV19 with TRBJ2-3; 8 bases fit TRBD2. Germline CDR1 LNHDA, CDR2 SQIVND (reference sequence). This CDR3 is 14 amino acids long. With 4 bases clipped from V and 3 bases from J, the junction kept 3 bases outside the gene matches. CDR3: CASSRGGGTDTQYF. Written as DNA, the CDR3 is TGTGCCAGTAGTAGGGGCGGGGGGACAGATACGCAGTATTTT.

The rearrangement joins TRBV14 to TRBJ1-2, with a possible D match to TRBD1 (5 bases). This CDR3 spans 14 amino acids. Germline CDR1 is SGHDN and CDR2 is FVKESK. V was trimmed by 2 bases and J by 4 bases, leaving 11 bases between them. The CDR3: CASSQRGRIYGYTF. CDR3 nucleotides: TGTGCCAGCAGCCAAAGGGGACGGATCTATGGCTACACCTTC. Together with reference TRBV14 and TRBJ1-2, the CDR3 gives the full variable domain: EAGVTQFPSHSVIEKGQTVTLRCDPISGHDNLYWYRRVMGKEIKFLLHFVKESKQDESGMPNNRFLAERTGGTYSTLKVQPAELEDSGVYFCASSQRGRIYGYTFGSGTRLTVV.

This sequence joins TRBV15 and TRBJ1-2; D may be TRBD1 (6 bases). The length of the CDR3 is 15 residues. Germline V lookup: CDR1 LNHNV, CDR2 YYDKDF (reference sequence). The germline V and J ends were trimmed by 2 bases and 6 bases, with 16 bases remaining between them. The CDR3 loop reads CATSRRTRTDHGYTF. The CDR3 DNA sequence: TGTGCCACCAGCAGACGGACAAGGACAGACCATGGCTACACCTTC. Variable domain in full (rest from reference TRBV15 and TRBJ1-2): DAMVIQNPRYQVTQFGKPVTLSCSQTLNHNVMYWYQQKSSQAPKLLFHYYDKDFNNEADTPDNFQSRRPNTSFCFLDIRSPGLGDTAMYLCATSRRTRTDHGYTFGSGTRLTVV.

The chain joins TRBV9 to TRBJ2-1, with D possibly being TRBD1 (6 bases). CDR3 length: 15 residues. Trimming shortened V by 0 bases and J by 7 bases, and 14 bases separated the two germline ends. The germline V gene encodes CDR1 SGDLS and CDR2 YYNGEE. In nucleotides, the CDR3 is TGTGCCAGCAGCGTAGGGACAGTAGCACCAAATGAGCAGTTCTTC. This translates into CASSVGTVAPNEQFF.